These 12 T cell receptor beta chains originate from one sample sequenced in a study of T cells in Graves' hyperthyroidism and ophthalmopathy. TCR beta CDR3 regions were amplified from RNA. A first-round RT-PCR of the TCR CDR3 used the HTBI primer set. TCRdb called the multiplex PCR reads again in MiXCR, with one record for every CDR3 protein. The repertoire includes under 350,000 distinct CDR3 sequences, approximately 22% of them detected once, and about 50% sits in the top ten. Sample: blood. The source is a woman between 45 and 60 years old with Graves' hyperthyroidism.

The chain has TRBV30 and TRBJ2-1; the match to TRBD2 covers 7 bases. The CDR3 consists of 11 residues. Germline CDR1 is GTSNPN and CDR2 is SVGIG (reference sequence). The junction had 0 bases not matched to a gene; V was cut back by 0 bases and J by 10 bases. This CDR3 reads CAWSVLAEQFF. The CDR3 DNA reads TGTGCCTGGAGTGTACTAGCGGAGCAGTTCTTC.

This clonotype was recorded at least ten times. This rearrangement joins TRBV20-1 to TRBJ2-7; no clear D. CDR3 length: 14 residues. Looked up from germline, CDR1 is DFQATT and CDR2 is SNEGSKA (reference sequence). V was pared by 3 bases and J by 4 bases, with 16 bases between. The CDR3 DNA follows: TGCAGTGCTAGGGAATCCCCGGTGCGGTACGAGCAGTACTTC. Its translation is CSARESPVRYEQYF.

In its sample, this clonotype was seen many times. The chain carries TRBV5-1 and TRBJ2-3; no definite D call. The CDR3 spans 13 residues. CDR1 and CDR2 from the germline V gene are SGHRS and YFSETQ. With 0 bases removed from V and 2 bases from J, the gap between germline ends came to 4 bases. The CDR3 DNA is TGCGCCAGCAGCTTGGAGGACACAGATACGCAGTATTTT. This sequence encodes CASSLEDTDTQYF.

To note about this clonotype: A read error may be the cause here, since a much bigger clone is one base away. The genes are TRBV7-2 and TRBJ1-2; 8 bases align to TRBD1. Germline CDR1 is SGHTA and CDR2 is FQGNSA. The CDR3 is made up of 16 amino acids. CDR3 nucleotide sequence: TGTGCCAGCAGCTTAGGAGGGGCAGGGGGCAACTATGGCTACGCCTTC. This sequence encodes CASSLGGAGGNYGYAF.

This clonotype was observed many times. CDR3 coding DNA: TGTGCCAGCAGCGCCACACGACTAGCGGGGGGGGTCAATGAGCAGTTCTTC. As protein: CASSATRLAGGVNEQFF. The J gene is TRBJ2-1, the V gene TRBV7-8; 14 positions agree with TRBD2. The CDR3 has 17 amino acids. The J segment lost 6 bases and the V segment lost 5 bases, leaving 9 bases of the junction unmatched. The germline V gene has CDR1 SGHVS and CDR2 FQNEAQ. Full variable domain (outside the CDR3, taken from reference TRBV7-8 and TRBJ2-1): GAGVSQSPRYKVAKRGQDVALRCDPISGHVSLFWYQQALGQGPEFLTYFQNEAQLDKSGLPSDRFFAERPEGSVSTLKIQRTQQEDSAVYLCASSATRLAGGVNEQFFGPGTRLTVL.

This clonotype was counted ten times or more. The gene calls are TRBV30 and TRBJ1-1; D possibly corresponds to TRBD1 (5 bases). The germline V gene encodes CDR1 GTSNPN and CDR2 SVGIG (reference sequence). V lost 1 base and J lost 0, with 12 bases in between. The CDR3 is made up of 15 amino acids. The CDR3 DNA follows: TGTGCCTGGAGTGGGAAGACAGCTCTGAACACTGAAGCTTTCTTT. It yields the protein CAWSGKTALNTEAFF.

The chain carries TRBV7-2 and TRBJ1-2; perhaps TRBD1 as D (6 bases). Trimming shortened V by 1 base and J by 8 bases, and 11 bases separated the two germline ends. Germline CDR1 SGHTA, CDR2 FQGNSA. The CDR3 is 13 amino acids. This CDR3 reads CASSLDRAVGYTF. DNA of the CDR3: TGTGCCAGCAGCTTAGACAGGGCGGTCGGCTACACCTTC.

This clonotype came up many times. V gene TRBV10-3 combines with J gene TRBJ1-1, with 10 positions matching TRBD1. J was trimmed by 7 bases and V by 7 bases; bases with no gene match: 3. From germline, CDR1 is ENHRY and CDR2 SYGVKD. The CDR3 is 12 residues long. The CDR3 here is CAITGTGVEAFF. As DNA, the CDR3 is TGTGCCATCACTGGGACAGGGGTTGAAGCTTTCTTT.

The V call is TRBV4-1, the J call TRBJ2-7; a weak D match, TRBD2 (6 bases). Germline CDR1 reads MGHRA; CDR2 reads YSYEKL. Trimming removed 3 bases from V and 0 bases from J, with 15 bases in between. The CDR3 loop spans 16 amino acids. In nucleotides, the CDR3 is TGCGCCAGCAGCCAGGTGCGGGGACCGAGCTCCTACGAGCAGTACTTC. Encoded protein: CASSQVRGPSSYEQYF.

This clonotype was observed many times. J is TRBJ1-2 and V is TRBV27, with 8 bases that match TRBD1. V shed 3 bases, J shed 4 bases, and the junction held 4 bases outside the gene matches. There are 14 residues in the CDR3. Germline V CDR1 and CDR2: MNHEY, SMNVEV (reference sequence). CDR3 in amino acids: CASSLSGGLYGYTF. In DNA form, the CDR3 reads TGTGCCAGCAGTTTGTCAGGGGGCCTCTATGGCTACACCTTC.

There are many counts of this clonotype. The V and J genes are TRBV7-8 and TRBJ1-3; perhaps TRBD1 as D (5 bases). CDR3 length: 15 residues. Germline CDR1 SGHVS, CDR2 FQNEAQ. V dropped 5 bases and J dropped 5 bases, with 16 bases sitting between them. The CDR3 loop reads CASSRPRSGRNTIYF. The CDR3 coding sequence is TGTGCCAGCAGCCGACCCCGGTCAGGGAGAAACACCATATATTTT.

Remarks on this clonotype: A much larger clone differs from this one at a single base, so this may be a read error. The CDR3 here is CSGQEIPVGHEQFF. The CDR3 coding sequence is TGCAGTGGTCAGGAAATCCCGGTGGGGCATGAGCAGTTCTTC. This chain links TRBV20-1 with TRBJ2-1; possibly TRBD1 for D (5 bases). Deletions cut 7 bases from V and 8 bases from J, with 21 bases between. Germline CDR1 reads DFQATT; CDR2 reads SNEGSKA (reference sequence). The CDR3 has 14 residues.